This T cell receptor (beta chain) was captured by sequencing in a study of PD-L1 blockade in urothelial cancer. Time point of the sample: pretreatment peripheral blood. Germline V gene data show CDR1 as SGHTA and CDR2 as FQGTGA. Trimming removed 3 bases at V and 5 bases at J, with 10 bases between. The CDR3 loop spans 13 amino acids. Some clones are missing from TCRdb's copy, which holds only in-frame ones; the method was immunoSEQ multiplex PCR. Found here are tens of thousands of clones, 84% of them singletons; the top ten hold 15% to 19%. Sequencing used PBMCs, obtained around atezolizumab (anti-PD-L1) treatment. The sequence was collected from a man in his sixties with urothelial cancer. The chain couples TRBV7-3 to TRBJ2-5, with D perhaps matching TRBD2 (6 bases). In DNA form, the CDR3 reads TGTGCCAGCAGCTTCCTCGGGAGTGAGACCCAGTACTTC. As protein: CASSFLGSETQYF. Filled out from reference TRBV7-3 and TRBJ2-5, the complete variable domain reads GAGVSQTPSNKVTEKGKYVELRCDPISGHTALYWYRQSLGQGPEFLIYFQGTGAADDSGLPNDRFFAVRPEGSVSTLKIQRTERGDSAVYLCASSFLGSETQYFGPGTRLLVL.